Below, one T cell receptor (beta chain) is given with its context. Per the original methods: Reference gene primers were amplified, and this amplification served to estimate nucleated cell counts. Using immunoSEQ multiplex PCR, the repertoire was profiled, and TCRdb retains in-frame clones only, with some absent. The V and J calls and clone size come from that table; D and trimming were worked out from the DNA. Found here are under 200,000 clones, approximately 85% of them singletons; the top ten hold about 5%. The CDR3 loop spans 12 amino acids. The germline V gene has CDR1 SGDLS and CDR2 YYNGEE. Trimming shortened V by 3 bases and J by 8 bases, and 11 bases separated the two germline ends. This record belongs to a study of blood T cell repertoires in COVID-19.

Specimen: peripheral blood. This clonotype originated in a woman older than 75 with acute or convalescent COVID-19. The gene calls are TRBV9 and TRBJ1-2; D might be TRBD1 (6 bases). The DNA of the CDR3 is TGTGCCAGCAGCGCTACAGGGTACGGCTACACCTTC. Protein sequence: CASSATGYGYTF.